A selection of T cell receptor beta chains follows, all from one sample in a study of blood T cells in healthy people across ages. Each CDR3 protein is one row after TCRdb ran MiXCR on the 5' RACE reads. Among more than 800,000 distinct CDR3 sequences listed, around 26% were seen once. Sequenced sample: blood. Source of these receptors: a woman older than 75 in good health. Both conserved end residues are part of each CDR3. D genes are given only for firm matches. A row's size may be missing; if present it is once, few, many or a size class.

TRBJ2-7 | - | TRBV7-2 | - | TGTGCCAGCAGCGGGGGGCGGTACGAGCAGTACTTC | CASSGGRYEQYF
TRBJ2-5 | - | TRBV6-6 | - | TGTGCCAGCAGTTATTTTGTTTCAGGGAGAAGGCAAGAGACCCAGTACTTC | CASSYFVSGRRQETQYF
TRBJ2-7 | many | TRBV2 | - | TGTGCCAGCAGACAGGGATTATACGAGCAGTACTTC | CASRQGLYEQYF
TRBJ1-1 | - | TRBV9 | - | TGTGCCAGCAGCGTAGTAAGTCGGTCGTCCACTGAAGCTTTCTTT | CASSVVSRSSTEAFF
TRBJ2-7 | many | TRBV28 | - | TGTGCCAGCACCTTACCGACGCTACCCTACGAGCAGTACTTC | CASTLPTLPYEQYF
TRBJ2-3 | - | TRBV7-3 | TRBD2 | TGTGCCAGCAGCTCAGGACTAGCGGGGTCCCACGATACGCAGTATTTT | CASSSGLAGSHDTQYF
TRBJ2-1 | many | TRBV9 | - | TGTGCCAGCAGCGTAGTGTCAGAGGTGGGAGTCTACAATGAGCAGTTCTTC | CASSVVSEVGVYNEQFF
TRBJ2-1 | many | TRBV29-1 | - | TGCAGCTTACGTTGGGGTGGGGTCGCTGAGCAGTTCTTC | CSLRWGGVAEQFF
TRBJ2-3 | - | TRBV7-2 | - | TGTGCCAGCAGCTTATTCACCGACACAGATACGCAGTATTTT | CASSLFTDTDTQYF
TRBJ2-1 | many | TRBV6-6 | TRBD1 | TGTGCCAGCAGTTATAAGACAGGGGGAAATGAGCAGTTCTTC | CASSYKTGGNEQFF
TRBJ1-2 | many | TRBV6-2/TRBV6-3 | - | TGTGCCAGCGGGAGGTCGGGCTACACCTTC | CASGRSGYTF
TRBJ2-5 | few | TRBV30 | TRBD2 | TGTGCCTGGAGTGTGAGCGGGGGGGGAGGGACCCAGTACTTC | CAWSVSGGGGTQYF
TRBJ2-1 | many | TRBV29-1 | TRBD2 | TGCAGCGTTGCCCTAGCGGGGAACAATGAGCAGTTCTTC | CSVALAGNNEQFF
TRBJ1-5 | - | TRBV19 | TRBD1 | TGTGCCAGTAGCCGCACAGGGGGAACTCAGCCCCAGCATTTT | CASSRTGGTQPQHF
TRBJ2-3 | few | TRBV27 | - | TGTGCCAGCAGCACAATCCCCCTTTGGGGCGGACCCCCCACAGATACGCAGTATTTT | CASSTIPLWGGPPTDTQYF
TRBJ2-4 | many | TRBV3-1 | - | TGTGCCAGCAGCCAAGAAGTAGCACTCTTTCGATCTGCGGAAAACATTCAGTACTTC | CASSQEVALFRSAENIQYF
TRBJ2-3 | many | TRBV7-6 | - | TGTGCCAGCAGCAATCAAGGCTTCACTAGCACAGATACGCAGTATTTT | CASSNQGFTSTDTQYF
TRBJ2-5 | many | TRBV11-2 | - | TGTGCCAGCAGCGTAGGGTCAGAGGAGACCCAGTACTTC | CASSVGSEETQYF
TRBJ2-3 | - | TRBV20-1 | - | TGCAGTGTCTACGGACAGATCTACGCAGATACGCAGTATTTT | CSVYGQIYADTQYF
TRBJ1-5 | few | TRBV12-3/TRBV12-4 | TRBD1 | TGTGCCAGCAGTCTCAGGACAGGGGCGTCTCAGCCCCAGCATTTT | CASSLRTGASQPQHF
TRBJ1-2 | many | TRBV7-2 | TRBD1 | TGTGCCAGCAGCTCTCAGGGGGTCGGTGGCTACACCTTC | CASSSQGVGGYTF
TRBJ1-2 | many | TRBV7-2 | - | TGTGCCAGCAGCCCCGACACAGGGTGGGAAGGCTACACCTTC | CASSPDTGWEGYTF
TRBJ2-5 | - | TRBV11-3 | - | TGTGCCAGCAGCTTAGGGACGGTATTAGGGAAAGAGACCCAGTACTTC | CASSLGTVLGKETQYF
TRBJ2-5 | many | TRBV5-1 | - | TGCGCCAGCAGCTTGGTAGGGGTACAAGAGACCCAGTACTTC | CASSLVGVQETQYF
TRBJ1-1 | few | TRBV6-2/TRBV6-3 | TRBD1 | TGTGCCAGCAGTTACCCGGGACAGCCGAACACTGAAGCTTTCTTT | CASSYPGQPNTEAFF
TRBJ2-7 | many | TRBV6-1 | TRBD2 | TGTGCCAGCAGTGAAGGAGGGAGCGGGGTTAGCTCCTACGAGCAGTACTTC | CASSEGGSGVSSYEQYF
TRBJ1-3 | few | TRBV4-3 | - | TGCGCCAGCAGCCAAGAAGGGACGCTCTCTGGAAACACCATATATTTT | CASSQEGTLSGNTIYF
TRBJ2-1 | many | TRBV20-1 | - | TGCAGTGCTAGAGACGGCTCCTACAATGAGCAGTTCTTC | CSARDGSYNEQFF
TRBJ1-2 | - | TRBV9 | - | TGTGCCAGCAGCCTAGTCGAAGTGGGTGGCTACACCTTC | CASSLVEVGGYTF
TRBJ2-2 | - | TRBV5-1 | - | TGCGCCAGCAGCTTGTCCCCCATACTTATCGGGAACACCGGGGAGCTGTTTTTT | CASSLSPILIGNTGELFF
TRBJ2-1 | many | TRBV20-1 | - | TGCAGTGCTCGCCGTCCGGGGAGCTCCTACAATGAGCAGTTCTTC | CSARRPGSSYNEQFF
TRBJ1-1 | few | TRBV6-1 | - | TGTGCCAGCAGTGAATACAAAACGAGGGACACTGAAGCTTTCTTT | CASSEYKTRDTEAFF
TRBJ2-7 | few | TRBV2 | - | TGTGCCAGCAGGGCTACCTACGAGCAGTACTTC | CASRATYEQYF
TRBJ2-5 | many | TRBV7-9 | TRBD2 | TGTGCCAGCAGCACCGGGACTAGCGGGGCCCTGTACCAAGAGACCCAGTACTTC | CASSTGTSGALYQETQYF
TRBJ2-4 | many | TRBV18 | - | TGTGCCAGCTCCCGAGCAGGAGGGGGCAAAAACATTCAGTACTTC | CASSRAGGGKNIQYF
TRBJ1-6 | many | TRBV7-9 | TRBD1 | TGTGCCAGCGGTGCTGGGACAGGAAGTTCACCCCTCCACTTT | CASGAGTGSSPLHF
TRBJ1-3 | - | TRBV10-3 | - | TGTGCCATCAGTGAGTCGACCGCTGGAAACACCATATATTTT | CAISESTAGNTIYF
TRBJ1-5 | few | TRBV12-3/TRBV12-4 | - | TGTGCCAGCAAGGGAAACAATCAGCCCCAGCATTTT | CASKGNNQPQHF
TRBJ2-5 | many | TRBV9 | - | TGTGCCAGCTCCTATAGCACCAGTCGGGAGACCCAGTACTTC | CASSYSTSRETQYF
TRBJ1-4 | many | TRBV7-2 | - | TGTGCCAGCAGCTCGCAACAGGGAAATGAAAAACTGTTTTTT | CASSSQQGNEKLFF
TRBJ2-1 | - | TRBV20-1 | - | TGCAGTGCTGGAGAGGCCGGGGGTGGTGGCAATGAGCAGTTCTTC | CSAGEAGGGGNEQFF
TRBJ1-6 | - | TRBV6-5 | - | TGTGCCAGCAGTTCTCTTGGGGTGTTTTGGACACCCCTCCACTTT | CASSSLGVFWTPLHF
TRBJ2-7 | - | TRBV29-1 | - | TGCAGCGTTGAAACTGCTATAAGCTCCTACAATGAGCAGTACTTC | CSVETAISSYNEQYF
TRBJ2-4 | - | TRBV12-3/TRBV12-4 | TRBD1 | TGTGCCAGCAGTTTAGCGGACAGGGTAGACAAAAACATTCAGTACTTC | CASSLADRVDKNIQYF
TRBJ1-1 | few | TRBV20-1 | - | TGCAGTGCTCCCCGGATGGGGAACACTGAAGCTTTCTTT | CSAPRMGNTEAFF
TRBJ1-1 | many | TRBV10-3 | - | TGTGCCATCAGTGAAGGCGGGGGGACGGTTGAAGCTTTCTTT | CAISEGGGTVEAFF
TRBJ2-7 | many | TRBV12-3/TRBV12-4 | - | TGTGCCAGCAGTTTTCTCAGGGGAGGTGGGGAGCAGTACTTC | CASSFLRGGGEQYF